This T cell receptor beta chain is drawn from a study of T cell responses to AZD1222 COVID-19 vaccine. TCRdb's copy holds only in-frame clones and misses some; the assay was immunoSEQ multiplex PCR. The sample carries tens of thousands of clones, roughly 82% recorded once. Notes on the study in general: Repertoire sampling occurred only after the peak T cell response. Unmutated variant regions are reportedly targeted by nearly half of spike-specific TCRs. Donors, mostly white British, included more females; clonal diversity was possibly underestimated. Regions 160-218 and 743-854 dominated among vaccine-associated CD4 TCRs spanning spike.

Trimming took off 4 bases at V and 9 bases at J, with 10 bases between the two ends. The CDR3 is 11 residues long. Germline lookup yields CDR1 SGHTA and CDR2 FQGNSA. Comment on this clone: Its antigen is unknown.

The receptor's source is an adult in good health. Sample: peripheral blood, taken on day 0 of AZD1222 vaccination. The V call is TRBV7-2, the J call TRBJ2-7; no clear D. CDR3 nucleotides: TGTGCCAGCAGCTCCGGACCCCGGCAGTACTTC. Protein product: CASSSGPRQYF.